This passage covers 23 T cell receptor beta chains from one sample sequenced in a study of cytomegalovirus exposure and HLA in healthy donors. Researchers ran the PCR with 60 Vbeta and 13 Jbeta primers. Generated by immunoSEQ multiplex PCR, the TCRdb table keeps only in-frame clones and is missing some. The sample has roughly 70,000 clones, around 72% seen once. The sample was PBMCs. The source of these receptors is a male donor in good health and CMV-seropositive.

This clone was found once. The chain links TRBV29-1 to TRBJ1-2; 11 bases match TRBD1. The CDR3 is made up of 13 amino acids. Losses at the gene ends were 6 bases for V and 4 bases for J; bases not matched to a gene: 4. Germline CDR1 is SQVTM and CDR2 is ANQGSEA. CDR3 coding DNA: TGCAGCGTGGGGACAGGGGGGCTCTATGGCTACACCTTC. Its translation is CSVGTGGLYGYTF.

This chain links TRBV2 with TRBJ1-6; unclear D gene. Germline CDR1 SNHLY, CDR2 FYNNEI. The CDR3 is 14 residues long. Trimming removed 11 bases at V and 6 bases at J, with 17 bases between. CDR3 bases: TGTGCCGGTAATCCAGGTTCGGCTAATTCACCCCTCCACTTT. Residues: CAGNPGSANSPLHF.

Here the CDR3 reads CASSGPGTRTHNSPLHF. The CDR3 region has the DNA TGTGCCAGCAGTGGACCCGGGACACGAACCCATAATTCACCCCTCCACTTT. This chain connects TRBV27 to TRBJ1-6; TRBD1 might be the D (6 bases). From germline, CDR1 is MNHEY and CDR2 SMNVEV (reference sequence). This CDR3 spans 17 amino acids. V shed 5 bases and J shed 5 bases, with 19 bases lying between them.

The genes are TRBV29-1 and TRBJ2-3; possible D gene TRBD2, 5 bases. Germline lookup yields CDR1 SQVTM and CDR2 ANQGSEA. V was trimmed by 0 bases and J by 4 bases, leaving 17 bases between them. The CDR3 runs to 16 residues. CDR3 in amino acids: CSVEDEGRGTPDTQYF. CDR3 bases: TGCAGCGTTGAAGATGAAGGCCGGGGAACCCCAGATACGCAGTATTTT.

This clone was counted between two and nine times. This rearrangement joins TRBV9 to TRBJ2-5; 8 bases map to TRBD1. Looked up from germline, CDR1 is SGDLS and CDR2 is YYNGEE. The CDR3 sequence is 16 residues long. V gave up 3 bases and J gave up 3 bases; unmatched junction bases: 10. The CDR3 is CASSERYGQGEETQYF. In DNA form, the CDR3 reads TGTGCCAGCAGCGAGCGATACGGACAGGGAGAAGAGACCCAGTACTTC.

The chain uses TRBV5-1 and TRBJ1-3; TRBD1 aligns across 7 bases. Trimming at V came to 3 bases and at J to 5 bases, leaving 11 bases not matched to a gene. The CDR3 totals 16 residues. In germline, CDR1 is SGHRS, CDR2 YFSETQ. The CDR3 here is CASSSPGQKGRNTIYF. DNA of the CDR3: TGCGCCAGCAGCTCGCCGGGACAGAAGGGTCGAAACACCATATATTTT. Full variable domain (remainder filled in from reference TRBV5-1 and TRBJ1-3): KAGVTQTPRYLIKTRGQQVTLSCSPISGHRSVSWYQQTPGQGLQFLFEYFSETQRNKGNFPGRFSGRQFSNSRSEMNVSTLELGDSALYLCASSSPGQKGRNTIYFGEGSWLTVV.

J is TRBJ2-5 and V is TRBV27; a possible D gene is TRBD1 (5 bases). The CDR3 totals 15 residues. CDR1 is MNHEY, CDR2 SMNVEV, per germline (reference sequence). Trimming took off 3 bases at V and 4 bases at J, with 15 bases between the two ends. CDR3 in amino acids: CASSFARVVGETQYF. CDR3 DNA: TGTGCCAGCAGTTTCGCCAGGGTGGTCGGAGAGACCCAGTACTTC.

This chain joins TRBV27 and TRBJ2-3; D possibly corresponds to TRBD1 (5 bases). CDR1 MNHEY and CDR2 SMNVEV come from the germline V gene (reference sequence). This CDR3 has 13 residues. V was trimmed by 9 bases and J by 1 base, leaving 11 bases between them. The CDR3 sequence is CASRLQGTDTQYF. CDR3 DNA: TGTGCCAGTCGATTACAGGGCACAGATACGCAGTATTTT.

The CDR3 loop is CSVGDRAAFF. The CDR3 DNA is TGCAGCGTGGGGGACAGGGCCGCTTTCTTT. J is TRBJ1-1 and V is TRBV29-1, with 9 bases aligning to TRBD1. Germline-derived CDR1 and CDR2 are SQVTM and ANQGSEA. This CDR3 contains 10 residues. With V trimmed by 6 bases and J by 11 bases, 4 bases remained unmatched.

This clone showed up just a few times. The V call is TRBV6-5, the J call TRBJ2-3, with TRBD1 matching over 7 bases. V lost 0 bases to trimming and J lost 2 bases; unmatched junction nucleotides: 2. The CDR3 is 15 amino acids. Looked up from germline, CDR1 is MNHEY and CDR2 is SVGAGI. CDR3: CASSYSGQPTDTQYF. The CDR3 DNA follows: TGTGCCAGCAGTTACTCGGGACAGCCCACAGATACGCAGTATTTT.

The gene calls are TRBV7-6 and TRBJ1-2, with a possible D match to TRBD1 (6 bases). Trimming pared 2 bases from V and 6 bases from J, leaving 10 bases between. The CDR3 contains 13 residues. Germline CDR1 SGHVS, CDR2 FNYEAQ. The CDR3 region has the DNA TGTGCCAGCAGCTTACAGGGGATGGATGGCTACACCTTC. Amino acids: CASSLQGMDGYTF.

This clone turned up a few times. The gene calls are TRBV5-1 and TRBJ2-7; 7 positions match TRBD1. V was pared by 2 bases and J by 2 bases, with 22 bases of the junction left unmatched. Germline V gives CDR1 SGHRS, CDR2 YFSETQ. This CDR3 has 20 amino acids. The CDR3 loop is CASSFLPTLRTDRNTYEQYF. CDR3 DNA: TGCGCCAGCAGCTTTTTGCCCACTTTGAGAACGGACAGGAATACCTACGAGCAGTACTTC.

This chain links TRBV5-1 with TRBJ1-2, with D maybe TRBD1 (5 bases). This CDR3 comprises 13 residues. V lost 2 bases to trimming and J lost 8 bases, with 13 bases between them. CDR1 SGHRS and CDR2 YFSETQ come from the germline V gene. CDR3: CASSLRAEGGYTF. The CDR3 DNA sequence: TGCGCCAGCAGCTTACGTGCGGAGGGGGGCTACACCTTC.

The rearrangement joins TRBV7-6 to TRBJ1-1, with D uncertain. Trimming took off 1 base at V and 1 base at J, with 13 bases between the two ends. Germline V gene lookup returns CDR1 SGHVS and CDR2 FNYEAQ. The CDR3 is 16 amino acids. The CDR3 sequence is CASSLEWVGGNTEAFF. CDR3 DNA: TGTGCCAGCAGCTTAGAGTGGGTAGGAGGGAACACTGAAGCTTTCTTT. The whole variable domain, remainder taken from reference TRBV7-6 and TRBJ1-1, is GAGVSQSPRYKVTKRGQDVALRCDPISGHVSLYWYRQALGQGPEFLTYFNYEAQQDKSGLPNDRFSAERPEGSISTLTIQRTEQRDSAMYRCASSLEWVGGNTEAFFGQGTRLTVV.

The V gene is TRBV4-1, the J gene TRBJ2-7; D might be TRBD2 (6 bases). The germline gives CDR1 MGHRA, CDR2 YSYEKL. The CDR3 has 16 amino acids. Trimming removed 0 bases from V and 2 bases from J, with 14 bases in between. The CDR3 region has the DNA TGCGCCAGCAGCCAAGATCATGGGGGAGGAACCTACGAGCAGTACTTC. The encoded protein is CASSQDHGGGTYEQYF.

This chain connects TRBV30 to TRBJ2-4; D gene uncertain. Trimming took 2 bases from V and 6 from J, leaving 11 bases between them. CDR3 length equals 13 residues. Germline-derived CDR1 and CDR2 are GTSNPN and SVGIG (reference sequence). This CDR3 reads CAWSNGVGNIQYF. The CDR3 DNA follows: TGTGCCTGGAGTAACGGAGTAGGAAACATTCAGTACTTC.

The V gene is TRBV5-1, the J gene TRBJ2-7; D may be TRBD2 (5 bases). The V gene lost 0 bases and the J gene lost 5 bases, with 9 bases spanning the gap. Germline V CDR1 and CDR2: SGHRS, YFSETQ. The CDR3 is 13 amino acids. The CDR3 DNA follows: TGCGCCAGCAGCTTGGAAGGAGGCCACGAGCAGTACTTC. Protein: CASSLEGGHEQYF.

This chain joins TRBV6-5 and TRBJ1-2; maybe TRBD1 (5 bases). CDR3 length: 14 amino acids. Trimming left V 4 bases short and J 3 bases short, with 12 bases between. Germline values: CDR1 MNHEY, CDR2 SVGAGI. The CDR3 coding sequence is TGTGCCAGCAGTTCCCTGGGGGGGGACTATGGCTACACCTTC. Its translation is CASSSLGGDYGYTF.

This chain connects TRBV7-2 to TRBJ1-2; no clear D gene. The CDR3 consists of 15 residues. Germline CDR1 reads SGHTA; CDR2 reads FQGNSA. V lost 2 bases to trimming and J lost 2 bases, with 12 bases between them. In nucleotides, the CDR3 is TGTGCCAGCAGCTTAAGTCTCGCAGTCAACTATGGCTACACCTTC. Its protein is CASSLSLAVNYGYTF.

This chain joins TRBV30 and TRBJ1-2; 7 nucleotides line up with TRBD1. The CDR3 is 13 residues long. Germline lookup yields CDR1 GTSNPN and CDR2 SVGIG (reference sequence). For the CDR3, the DNA is TGTGCTTGGCAGGTGGCAGGGGGTAGCGGCTACACCTTC. Residues: CAWQVAGGSGYTF.

The chain uses TRBV4-1 and TRBJ2-5, with 7 bases lining up with TRBD1. This CDR3 contains 15 residues. Germline CDR1 MGHRA, CDR2 YSYEKL. V lost 1 base and J lost 5; bases outside the gene matches: 7. The CDR3 region has the DNA TGCGCCAGCAGCCAAGGCGACAGGGCCGTTGAGACCCAGTACTTC. Amino acids: CASSQGDRAVETQYF.

This chain links TRBV11-2 with TRBJ2-3; 7 bases line up with TRBD2. Germline values: CDR1 SGHAT, CDR2 FQNNGV. V trimming: 3 bases; J trimming: 7 bases; junction bases outside the gene matches: 4. This CDR3 is 13 amino acids long. CDR3 nucleotide sequence: TGTGCCAGCAGCTTCTGGGGGGGGAATACGCAGTATTTT. Protein sequence: CASSFWGGNTQYF.

The V call is TRBV11-2, the J call TRBJ2-5; tentatively, D is TRBD1 (6 bases). V gave up 1 base and J gave up 4 bases, with 16 bases separating them. CDR1 and CDR2 (germline): SGHAT, FQNNGV. CDR3 length: 16 amino acids. The CDR3 coding sequence is TGTGCCAGCAGCTTAGGTGGGGCCCAGGGGAGAGAGACCCAGTACTTC. Translation gives CASSLGGAQGRETQYF.